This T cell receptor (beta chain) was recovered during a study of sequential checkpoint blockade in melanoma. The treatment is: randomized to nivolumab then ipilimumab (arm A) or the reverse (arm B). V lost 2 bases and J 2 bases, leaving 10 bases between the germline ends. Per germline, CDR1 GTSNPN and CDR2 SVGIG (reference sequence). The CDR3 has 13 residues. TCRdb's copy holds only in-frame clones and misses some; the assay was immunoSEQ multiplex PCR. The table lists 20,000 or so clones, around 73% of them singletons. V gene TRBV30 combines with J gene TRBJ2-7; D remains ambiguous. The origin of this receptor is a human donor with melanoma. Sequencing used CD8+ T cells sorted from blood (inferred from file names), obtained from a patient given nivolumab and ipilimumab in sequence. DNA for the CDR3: TGTGCCTGGAGTCTAGATTCGACCTACGAGCAGTACTTC. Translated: CAWSLDSTYEQYF.